A selection of T cell receptor beta chains follows, all from one sample in a study of Ad26.COV2.S vaccination and SARS-CoV-2 variants. TCRdb's copy holds only in-frame clones and misses some; the assay was immunoSEQ multiplex PCR. The table shows more than 400,000 clones, with 90% occurring only once. Sequencing was performed on peripheral blood, taken in a trial of Ad26.COV2.S vaccine versus placebo. The receptors come from a person between 18 and 59 years old who received the Ad26.COV2.S COVID-19 vaccine or a placebo. Each CDR3 is given with its conserved first and last residue. A D gene is named only where the DNA matches it firmly. Size values are once, few and many counts, or a class for expanded clones, and some rows have none.

abundance	j_gene	v_gene	d_gene	CDR3nt	CDR3aa
NA	TRBJ2-3	TRBV18	NA	TGTGCCAGCTCACCACCGGGCGGCCGGGATACGCAGTATTTT	CASSPPGGRDTQYF
NA	TRBJ1-2	TRBV5-1	NA	TGCGCCAGCAGCTTCATACAGGGTTCGGCGGGCTACACCTTC	CASSFIQGSAGYTF
NA	TRBJ2-7	TRBV28	NA	TGTGCCAGCAGTTCCAGGACAGCTTCACTAGGCGAGCAGTACTTC	CASSSRTASLGEQYF
NA	TRBJ2-7	TRBV7-2	NA	TGTGCCAGCAGCTTAGAACAGGGAAGGCTGCAGTACTTC	CASSLEQGRLQYF
NA	TRBJ1-2	TRBV3-1/TRBV3-2	TRBD1	TGTGCCAGCAGCCAAGAAGGGACAGCGAACTATGGCTACACCTTC	CASSQEGTANYGYTF
NA	TRBJ1-2	TRBV27	NA	TGTGCCAGCAGTTTGGTAGGAGGGACCTATGGCTACACCTTC	CASSLVGGTYGYTF
NA	TRBJ2-7	TRBV3-1/TRBV3-2	NA	TGTGCCAGCAGCCAAGTGCTAGTGGGCCGCGAGCAGTACTTC	CASSQVLVGREQYF
NA	TRBJ2-2	TRBV11-2	TRBD1	TGTGCCAGCAGCCCGGACAGGGGAGACGGGGAGCTGTTTTTT	CASSPDRGDGELFF
NA	TRBJ2-3	TRBV5-1	TRBD2	TGCGCCAGCAGCTCTTGGTTTCTTCCCCAGACTAGCGGGAGGACTAGCACAGATACGCAGTATTTT	CASSSWFLPQTSGRTSTDTQYF
NA	TRBJ1-5	TRBV6-2/TRBV6-3	NA	TGTGCCAGCAGTTACGCGAACACACAGGGTTGGTATCAGCCCCAGCATTTT	CASSYANTQGWYQPQHF
NA	TRBJ2-2	TRBV9	TRBD1	TGTGCCAGCAGCGCCACAGGGGTCAGTGGCGGGGAGCTGTTTTTT	CASSATGVSGGELFF
NA	TRBJ1-6	TRBV4-1	NA	TGCGCCAGCAGCCAAGAATCGGCACTCCATAATTCACCCCTCCACTTT	CASSQESALHNSPLHF
NA	TRBJ2-7	TRBV27	NA	TGTGCCAGCAGTCACCCCCGACAGAGGAACGAGCAGTACTTC	CASSHPRQRNEQYF
NA	TRBJ2-3	TRBV27	NA	TGTGCCAGCAGTGCCACAGACAGAACTAGCACAGATACGCAGTATTTT	CASSATDRTSTDTQYF
few	TRBJ1-1	TRBV15	NA	TGTGCCACCAGCTCCCCGCTGAGGTTGGGGAACACTGAAGCTTTCTTT	CATSSPLRLGNTEAFF
NA	TRBJ2-7	TRBV7-6	NA	TGTGCCAGCAGCCACGCCAGGGGCTCCTACGAGCAGTACTTC	CASSHARGSYEQYF
NA	TRBJ1-2	TRBV7-9	NA	TGTGCCAGCAGCTTAGGGGGGTTGAATGGCTACACCTTC	CASSLGGLNGYTF
NA	TRBJ2-1	TRBV9	TRBD1	TGTGCCAGCAGCGCCAGGACAGGGGGCTTCTACAATGAGCAGTTCTTC	CASSARTGGFYNEQFF
NA	TRBJ1-2	TRBV6-2/TRBV6-3	NA	TGTGCCAGCAGTCAGACAAGACACGTAACTAACTATGGCTACACCTTC	CASSQTRHVTNYGYTF
NA	TRBJ2-5	TRBV4-1	TRBD2	TGCGCCAGCAGCCCGGGACTAGCGGGAGTAGAGACCCAGTACTTC	CASSPGLAGVETQYF
NA	TRBJ2-1	TRBV5-1	NA	TGCGCCAGCACCGATCTAGGGCAAGTAGGTGAGCAGTTCTTC	CASTDLGQVGEQFF
NA	TRBJ1-1	TRBV12-3/TRBV12-4	NA	TGTGCCAGCAGTTTATTCGGGACCGCAGCTTTCTTT	CASSLFGTAAFF
NA	TRBJ2-2	TRBV7-7	TRBD2	TGTGCTAGCAGCTTAGCGCGGGGGTCCGGGGAGCTGTTTTTT	CASSLARGSGELFF
NA	TRBJ2-7	TRBV6-2/TRBV6-3	TRBD2	TGTGCCAGCAGTTACGGGGACGGGGGGACCTACGAGCAGTACTTC	CASSYGDGGTYEQYF
NA	TRBJ2-2	TRBV29-1	NA	TGCAGCGTTGAAGATCTAAGATCCACCGGGGAGCTGTTTTTT	CSVEDLRSTGELFF
NA	TRBJ1-3	TRBV15	NA	TGTGCCACCAGCAGAGATCCGGGGGCCTCTGGAAACACCATATATTTT	CATSRDPGASGNTIYF
once	TRBJ2-7	TRBV15	NA	TGTGCCACCAGCAGAGCTGGACAAATCTACGAGCAGTACTTC	CATSRAGQIYEQYF
NA	TRBJ2-1	TRBV6-5	TRBD1	TGTGCCAGCAGTTCCGAGGGACAGGCATACAATGAGCAGTTCTTC	CASSSEGQAYNEQFF
NA	TRBJ1-3	TRBV5-1	NA	TGCGCCAGCAGCTTGGCAGGGATGGGTGGAAACACCATATATTTT	CASSLAGMGGNTIYF
NA	TRBJ2-5	TRBV7-9	NA	TGTGCCAGCAGCTTCAGGGCAGCCCAAGAGACCCAGTACTTC	CASSFRAAQETQYF
NA	TRBJ2-5	TRBV27	TRBD2	TGTGCCAGCAGTTTGGGGCTAGCGGGCGCACCCGGGACCCAGTACTTC	CASSLGLAGAPGTQYF
many	TRBJ1-1	TRBV9	NA	TGTGCCAGCAGCGAGGGAGGGATGAACACTGAAGCTTTCTTT	CASSEGGMNTEAFF
once	TRBJ2-7	TRBV5-1	TRBD2	TGCGCCAGCAGCATGGGACTAGCGGGAGGCTACGAGCAGTACTTC	CASSMGLAGGYEQYF
few	TRBJ2-7	TRBV7-9	TRBD2	TGTGCCAGCAGCTATAATACCACTAGCGGGAGTCCCTACGAGCAGTACTTC	CASSYNTTSGSPYEQYF
once	TRBJ1-4	TRBV28	NA	TGTGCCAGCAGTTACGCCTCCTCAGGAGAAAAACTGTTTTTT	CASSYASSGEKLFF
once	TRBJ2-5	TRBV28	NA	TGTGCCAGCATGGGGTGGGAAGAGACCCAGTACTTC	CASMGWEETQYF
NA	TRBJ2-7	TRBV13	TRBD2	TGTGCCAGCAGCTTAGGGAGCGGGAGTCTCACCGAGCAGTACTTC	CASSLGSGSLTEQYF